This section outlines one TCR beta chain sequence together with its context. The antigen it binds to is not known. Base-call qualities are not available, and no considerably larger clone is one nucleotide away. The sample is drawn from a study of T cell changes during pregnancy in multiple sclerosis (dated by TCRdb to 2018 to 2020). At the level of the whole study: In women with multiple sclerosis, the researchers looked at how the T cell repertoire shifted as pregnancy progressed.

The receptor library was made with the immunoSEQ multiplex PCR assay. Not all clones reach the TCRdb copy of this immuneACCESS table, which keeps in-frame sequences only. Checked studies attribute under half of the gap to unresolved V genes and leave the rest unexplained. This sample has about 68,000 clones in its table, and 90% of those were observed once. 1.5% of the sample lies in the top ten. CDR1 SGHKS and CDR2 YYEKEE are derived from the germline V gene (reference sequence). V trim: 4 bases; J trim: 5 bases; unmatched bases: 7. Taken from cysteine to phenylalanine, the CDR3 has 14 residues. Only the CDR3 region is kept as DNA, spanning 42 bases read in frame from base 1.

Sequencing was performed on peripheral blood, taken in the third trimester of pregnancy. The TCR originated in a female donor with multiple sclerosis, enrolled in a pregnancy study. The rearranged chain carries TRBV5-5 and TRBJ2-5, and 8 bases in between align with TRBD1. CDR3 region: CASSLDRDRETQYF. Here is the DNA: TGTGCCAGCAGCCTGGACAGGGATAGGGAGACCCAGTACTTC.